One and the same sample provided the 26 T cell receptor beta chains below, sequenced in a study of cytomegalovirus exposure and HLA in healthy donors. The PCR employed 60 Vbeta primers together with 13 Jbeta primers. Here immunoSEQ multiplex PCR was the method, and the copy in TCRdb shows in-frame clones only, minus some. The profile shows about 160,000 clones, 60% to 70% of them singletons. The sample comprised PBMCs. The receptors derive from a woman aged 55-75 years in good health and CMV-seropositive.

In this sample, this clone turned up a few times. V is TRBV6-5 and J is TRBJ1-4; D might be TRBD1 (5 bases). The CDR3 consists of 15 residues. The V and J ends lost 2 bases and 7 bases respectively, with 14 bases between them. Germline loops: CDR1 MNHEY, CDR2 SVGAGI. For the CDR3, the DNA is TGTGCCAGCAGTTACGGGGGGGGAGGGATTGAAAAACTGTTTTTT. Translated: CASSYGGGGIEKLFF.

The chain joins TRBV2 to TRBJ2-2; D is perhaps TRBD1 (5 bases). CDR1 and CDR2 from the germline V gene are SNHLY and FYNNEI. This CDR3 spans 17 amino acids. V was pared by 3 bases and J by 1 base, with 15 bases between. The CDR3, as DNA: TGTGCCAGCAGTGAGAGTGTGGGGCCCCGGAACACCGGGGAGCTGTTTTTT. Translating gives CASSESVGPRNTGELFF.

The J gene is TRBJ2-3, the V gene TRBV29-1, with 11 bases lining up with TRBD2. V dropped 2 bases and J dropped 8; count of bases not matched to a gene: 15. The germline CDR1 and CDR2 sequences are SQVTM and ANQGSEA. The CDR3 spans 17 residues. CDR3 DNA: TGCAGCGTTGAATTTCGGGGGACTAGCGGCACACAGAGTACGCAGTATTTT. It specifies CSVEFRGTSGTQSTQYF.

The gene calls are TRBV29-1 and TRBJ2-1; TRBD2 agrees at 12 bases. Germline CDR1 and CDR2: SQVTM and ANQGSEA. The CDR3 consists of 12 residues. Trimming cost V 8 bases and J 7 bases; bases outside gene matches: 3. The CDR3 loop reads CSLGLAGNEQFF. CDR3 coding DNA: TGCAGCTTGGGACTAGCGGGTAATGAGCAGTTCTTC.

The rearrangement joins TRBV27 to TRBJ2-3; 7 bases are shared with TRBD1. V was clipped by 6 bases and J by 6 bases; unmatched bases: 3. The CDR3 sequence is 12 residues long. Germline loops: CDR1 MNHEY, CDR2 SMNVEV (reference sequence). CDR3 loop: CASSPTGDTQYF. CDR3 bases: TGTGCCAGCAGCCCGACAGGGGATACGCAGTATTTT.

This chain connects TRBV28 to TRBJ1-2; D is undetermined. Germline CDR1 is MDHEN and CDR2 is SYDVKM. V lost 7 bases and J lost 3, with 15 bases in between. This CDR3 region has 14 residues. CDR3 in DNA: TGTGCCAGCAACGACCCGGTCGGGGACTATGGCTACACCTTC. Its translation is CASNDPVGDYGYTF.

The CDR3 DNA reads as TGCAGCGTCGTGACAGGGGGCGAGCAGTACTTC. Protein product: CSVVTGGEQYF. The chain has TRBV29-1 and TRBJ2-7; 9 nucleotides match TRBD1. The V and J ends lost 6 bases and 6 bases, in that order; junction bases with no gene match: 3. The CDR3 is made up of 11 amino acids. The germline CDR1 and CDR2 sequences are SQVTM and ANQGSEA.

In its sample, this clone was seen a few times. The V and J genes are TRBV27 and TRBJ2-3, with D tentatively TRBD1 (7 bases). Germline assignment: CDR1 MNHEY and CDR2 SMNVEV (reference sequence). This CDR3 region has 15 residues. V lost 6 bases to trimming and J lost 5 bases, with 18 bases between them. The CDR3 is CASSYHRGGRDTQYF. The DNA of the CDR3 is TGTGCCAGCAGCTATCACAGGGGAGGAAGAGATACGCAGTATTTT.

V and J are TRBV9 and TRBJ2-7; the D gene is possibly TRBD2 (6 bases). Germline CDR1 reads SGDLS; CDR2 reads YYNGEE. Trimming took off 2 bases at V and 0 bases at J, with 15 bases between the two ends. This CDR3 has 16 residues. CDR3 sequence: CASSVGGDLSSYEQYF. The CDR3 DNA reads as TGTGCCAGCAGCGTCGGAGGGGACTTAAGCTCCTACGAGCAGTACTTC.

The chain employs TRBV5-6 and TRBJ1-1; 8 positions agree with TRBD1. CDR3 length equals 13 residues. V gave up 4 bases and J gave up 5 bases; unmatched junction bases: 4. Germline V gene lookup returns CDR1 SGHDT and CDR2 YYEEEE. This CDR3 is CASSGQGGTEAFF. The CDR3 DNA follows: TGTGCCAGCAGCGGACAGGGAGGTACTGAAGCTTTCTTT.

The rearrangement uses TRBV4-3 and TRBJ1-1; D perhaps matches TRBD1 (6 bases). The CDR3 spans 16 residues. Germline V gene sequence: CDR1 LGHNA, CDR2 YSLEER. The germline V and J ends were trimmed by 3 bases and 3 bases, with 17 bases remaining between them. The CDR3: CASSQGSFPGDTEAFF. In nucleotides, the CDR3 is TGCGCCAGCAGCCAGGGGTCTTTCCCAGGGGACACTGAAGCTTTCTTT.

This chain joins TRBV18 and TRBJ1-2; D is possibly TRBD1 (5 bases). Trimming removed 3 bases from V and 8 bases from J, with 13 bases in between. This CDR3 has 13 amino acids. Germline V lookup: CDR1 KGHSH, CDR2 LQKENI. The CDR3 DNA is TGTGCCAGCTCACCGGAAGGGGCGTGGGGCTACACCTTC. Its protein product is CASSPEGAWGYTF.

The V and J genes are TRBV30 and TRBJ1-1; D unclear. The germline CDR1 and CDR2 sequences are GTSNPN and SVGIG (reference sequence). The length of the CDR3 is 13 residues. The V end was cut by 1 base, the J end by 1 base, with 7 bases between. DNA of the CDR3: TGTGCCTGGAGTGGGTTTAGGAACACTGAAGCTTTCTTT. Translating it yields CAWSGFRNTEAFF.

This chain connects TRBV2 to TRBJ2-5, with 7 bases that match TRBD2. TRBJ2-7 explains the end of the DNA better; the J call may be wrong. CDR1 and CDR2 from the germline V gene are SNHLY and FYNNEI. This CDR3 region has 12 residues. The DNA for the CDR3 is TGTGCCAGCAGTCGCGGGGGCTACGAGCAGTACTTC. This codes for CASSRGGYEQYF.

The V call is TRBV28, the J call TRBJ2-7; TRBD2 is a possible D gene (5 bases). Trimming stripped 8 bases from V and 4 bases from J, with 21 bases between. The length of the CDR3 is 15 residues. CDR1 and CDR2 from the germline V gene are MDHEN and SYDVKM. The CDR3 coding sequence is TGTGCCAGCTTCCCTCCGGGTGGAGGCCTTTACGAGCAGTACTTC. Its protein product is CASFPPGGGLYEQYF. Full variable domain (rest looked up from reference TRBV28 and TRBJ2-7): DVKVTQSSRYLVKRTGEKVFLECVQDMDHENMFWYRQDPGLGLRLIYFSYDVKMKEKGDIPEGYSVSREKKERFSLILESASTNQTSMYLCASFPPGGGLYEQYFGPGTRLTVT.

The chain has TRBV30 and TRBJ2-3; 8 positions match TRBD2. Germline V CDR1 and CDR2: GTSNPN, SVGIG (reference sequence). After removal of 1 base from V and 0 bases from J, the junction contained 6 bases not matched to a gene. The CDR3 consists of 16 residues. CDR3 nucleotide sequence: TGTGCCTGGAGTGGTGGGGCTAGCGGGAGCACAGATACGCAGTATTTT. Translated, it gives CAWSGGASGSTDTQYF.

The chain joins TRBV7-3 to TRBJ2-3; the match to TRBD2 covers 12 bases. CDR3 length: 17 residues. V was pared by 1 base and J by 0 bases, with 2 bases of the junction left unmatched. The germline V gene encodes CDR1 SGHTA and CDR2 FQGTGA. The CDR3: CASSLMGTSGSTDTQYF. For the CDR3, the DNA is TGTGCCAGCAGCTTAATGGGGACTAGCGGGAGCACAGATACGCAGTATTTT.

The rearrangement links TRBV2 to TRBJ2-3; TRBD2 matches 7 bases. The CDR3 extends over 13 amino acids. Trimming cost V 6 bases and J 5 bases; bases outside gene matches: 5. Germline CDR1 reads SNHLY; CDR2 reads FYNNEI. Here the CDR3 DNA reads TGTGCCAGCAGGGGGTGGGAGGGAGATACGCAGTATTTT. Translation gives CASRGWEGDTQYF.

The V call is TRBV7-2, the J call TRBJ2-3; 11 bases are shared with TRBD1. With 2 bases clipped from V and 3 bases from J, the junction kept 10 bases outside the gene matches. This CDR3 spans 18 amino acids. Germline values: CDR1 SGHTA, CDR2 FQGNSA. CDR3: CASSLRPGQGATTDTQYF. In DNA form, the CDR3 reads TGTGCCAGCAGCTTAAGACCCGGACAGGGGGCAACGACAGATACGCAGTATTTT.

This clone was observed a few times. This chain links TRBV7-9 with TRBJ2-1; a weak D match, TRBD2 (6 bases). Germline V CDR1 and CDR2: SEHNR, FQNEAQ (reference sequence). Trimming stripped 5 bases from V and 4 bases from J, with 15 bases between. CDR3 length: 15 residues. CDR3 DNA: TGTGCCAGCAGCCACCCGGGACTTCGTTACAATGAGCAGTTCTTC. It translates to CASSHPGLRYNEQFF. The full variable domain, rest sourced from reference TRBV7-9 and TRBJ2-1, is DTGVSQNPRHKITKRGQNVTFRCDPISEHNRLYWYRQTLGQGPEFLTYFQNEAQLEKSRLLSDRFSAERPKGSFSTLEIQRTEQGDSAMYLCASSHPGLRYNEQFFGPGTRLTVL.

This clone appeared a few times. The CDR3 spells CASSVTGTGNTEAFF. CDR3 in DNA: TGTGCCAGCAGCGTCACAGGGACAGGGAACACTGAAGCTTTCTTT. The chain is built from TRBV9 and TRBJ1-1; 8 positions agree with TRBD1. V lost 2 bases and J lost 1; bases outside the gene matches: 4. The CDR3 runs 15 residues. In germline, CDR1 is SGDLS, CDR2 YYNGEE.

There are a few counts of this clone. V usage is TRBV9 and J usage is TRBJ2-7, with D possibly being TRBD2 (6 bases). Germline V lookup: CDR1 SGDLS, CDR2 YYNGEE. Trimming took 0 bases from V and 0 from J, leaving 10 bases between them. CDR3 length: 15 residues. CDR3 protein: CASSVGDSLSYEQYF. CDR3 bases: TGTGCCAGCAGCGTAGGGGACTCACTCTCCTACGAGCAGTACTTC.

V gene TRBV9 combines with J gene TRBJ1-5, with 10 nucleotides matching TRBD1. Trimming took 3 bases from V and 6 from J; bases not matched to a gene: 3. Germline-derived CDR1 and CDR2 are SGDLS and YYNGEE. The CDR3 runs to 14 residues. The CDR3 here is CASSGGQGPQPQHF. The DNA for the CDR3 is TGTGCCAGCAGCGGGGGACAGGGGCCTCAGCCCCAGCATTTT.

This clone was picked up one time. J is TRBJ1-5 and V is TRBV28; no clear D. V lost 2 bases and J 4 bases, leaving 12 bases between the germline ends. The CDR3 has 15 residues. Per the germline V gene, CDR1 is MDHEN and CDR2 is SYDVKM. In DNA, the CDR3 is TGTGCCAGCAGTTTACGGACGGGGATAAATCAGCCCCAGCATTTT. It specifies CASSLRTGINQPQHF. The variable domain in full, with the rest retrieved from reference TRBV28 and TRBJ1-5, is DVKVTQSSRYLVKRTGEKVFLECVQDMDHENMFWYRQDPGLGLRLIYFSYDVKMKEKGDIPEGYSVSREKKERFSLILESASTNQTSMYLCASSLRTGINQPQHFGDGTRLSIL.

Only one count was recorded for this clone. J is TRBJ2-4 and V is TRBV27, with 9 bases identical to TRBD2. This CDR3 contains 15 residues. Germline lookup yields CDR1 MNHEY and CDR2 SMNVEV (reference sequence). V was clipped by 3 bases and J by 6 bases; unmatched bases: 6. This chain's CDR3 is CASSFSGSGGNIQYF. CDR3 DNA sequence: TGTGCCAGCAGTTTTAGCGGGAGTGGGGGAAACATTCAGTACTTC.

This sequence joins TRBV4-1 and TRBJ2-5; 9 nucleotides align to TRBD2. Germline V CDR1 and CDR2: MGHRA, YSYEKL. With V trimmed by 2 bases and J by 7 bases, 11 bases remained unmatched. The CDR3 totals 16 residues. For the CDR3, the DNA is TGCGCCAGCAGCCAATTAGCGGGGGTCCGTGGTTCGACCCAGTACTTC. Translation gives CASSQLAGVRGSTQYF.